This TCR beta chain was sequenced during a study of shared clonotypes between healthy human individuals. Study-wide points: Generation of non-shared clonotypes was less probable than generation of clonotypes shared by all four donors. In the sorted subsets, rarefaction showed sequencing was incomplete despite large depth.

Germline V gene sequence: CDR1 MGHRA, CDR2 YSYEKL. V was cut by 10 bases and J by 3 bases, with 16 bases left in between. The CDR3 length is 14 residues. As to this clone: Its target is not known.

Some clones are missing from TCRdb's copy, which holds only in-frame ones; the method was immunoSEQ multiplex PCR. The sample consists of roughly 1,500,000 clones, 98% of them appearing once. V is TRBV4-1 and J is TRBJ1-5; D is undetermined. This clonotype originated in a man aged 25 to 40 in good health. The source material was naive CD4+ T cells sorted from blood. The subset denotes: CD45RA+ positively selected. CDR3 residues: CATSYLAVNQPQHF. CDR3 DNA: TGCGCCACCTCCTACTTGGCAGTCAATCAGCCCCAGCATTTT.